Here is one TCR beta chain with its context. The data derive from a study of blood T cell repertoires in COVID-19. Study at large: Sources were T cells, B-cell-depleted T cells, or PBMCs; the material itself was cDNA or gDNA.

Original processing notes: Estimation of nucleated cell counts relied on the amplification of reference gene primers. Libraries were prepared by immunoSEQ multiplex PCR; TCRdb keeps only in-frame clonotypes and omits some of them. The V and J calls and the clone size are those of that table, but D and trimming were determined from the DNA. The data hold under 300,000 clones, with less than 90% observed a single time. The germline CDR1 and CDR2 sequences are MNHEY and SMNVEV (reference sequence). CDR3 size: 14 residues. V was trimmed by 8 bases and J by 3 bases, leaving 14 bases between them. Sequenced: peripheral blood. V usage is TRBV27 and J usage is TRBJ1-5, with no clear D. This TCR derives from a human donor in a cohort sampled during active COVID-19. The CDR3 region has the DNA TGTGCCAGCCGCCTTGGGCAGTCCAATCAGCCCCAGCATTTT. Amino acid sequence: CASRLGQSNQPQHF.